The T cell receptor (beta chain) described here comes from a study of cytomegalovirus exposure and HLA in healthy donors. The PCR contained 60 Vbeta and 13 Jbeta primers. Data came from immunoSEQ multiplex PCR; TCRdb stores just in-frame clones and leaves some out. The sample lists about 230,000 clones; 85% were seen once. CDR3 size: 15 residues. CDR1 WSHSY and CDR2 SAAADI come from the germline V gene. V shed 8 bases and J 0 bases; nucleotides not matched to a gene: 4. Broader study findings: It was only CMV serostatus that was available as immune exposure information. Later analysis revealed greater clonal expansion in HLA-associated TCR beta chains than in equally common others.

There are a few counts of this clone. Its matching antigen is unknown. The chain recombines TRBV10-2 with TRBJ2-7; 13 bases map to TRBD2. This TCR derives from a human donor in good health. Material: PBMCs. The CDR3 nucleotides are TGCGCCAGCCTAGGACTAGCGGGAGTCTCCTACGAGCAGTACTTC. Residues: CASLGLAGVSYEQYF.